Listed here are 26 T cell receptor beta chains from one sample, sequenced in a study of siplizumab effects on memory and regulatory T cells. Sequenced by immunoSEQ multiplex PCR; TCRdb stores in-frame clones only, minus some. The sample carries about 68,000 clones, roughly 93% recorded once. The sequencing sample was made of CD8+ T cells sorted from blood. The source of these receptors is a human donor in good health.

The rearrangement joins TRBV6-4 to TRBJ2-1; D gene uncertain. Germline-derived CDR1 and CDR2 are MRHNA and SNTAGT. The CDR3 loop spans 13 amino acids. The V end was cut by 4 bases, the J end by 3 bases, with 7 bases between. The CDR3 protein is CASSASDYNEQFF. The CDR3 DNA is TGTGCCAGCAGTGCTTCGGACTACAATGAGCAGTTCTTC.

This clone is a singleton in its sample. The rearrangement uses TRBV7-9 and TRBJ2-1; 8 bases are shared with TRBD1. The CDR3 consists of 15 residues. J lost 3 bases, V lost 1 base, and 2 bases had no gene match. Looked up from germline, CDR1 is SEHNR and CDR2 is FQNEAQ (reference sequence). CDR3 in amino acids: CASSLGQGIYNEQFF. The CDR3 DNA reads as TGTGCCAGCAGCTTAGGACAGGGGATCTACAATGAGCAGTTCTTC.

This rearrangement joins TRBV19 to TRBJ1-6; 10 bases are a match to TRBD1. Trimming took 10 bases from V and 8 from J; bases not matched to a gene: 8. Germline loops: CDR1 LNHDA, CDR2 SQIVND (reference sequence). The CDR3 runs to 14 residues. The CDR3 nucleotides are TGTGCCACCGAGACCGGGACAGGGGATTCACCCCTCCACTTT. This translates into CATETGTGDSPLHF.

The rearrangement uses TRBV9 and TRBJ1-1; possibly TRBD1 for D (5 bases). CDR1 and CDR2 from the germline V gene are SGDLS and YYNGEE. V lost 3 bases and J lost 6, with 24 bases in between. The CDR3 runs 17 residues. CDR3 region: CASSGSRGPKRMAEAFF. CDR3 in DNA: TGTGCCAGCAGCGGCTCTCGGGGACCAAAAAGAATGGCTGAAGCTTTCTTT.

This clone showed up just a few times. J is TRBJ2-7 and V is TRBV5-4; D gene ambiguous. Per the germline V gene, CDR1 is SGHNT and CDR2 is YYREEE (reference sequence). Trimming shortened V by 0 bases and J by 0 bases, and 7 bases separated the two germline ends. This CDR3 comprises 14 residues. CDR3 in DNA: TGTGCCAGCAGCTTGGATGGGTACTCCTACGAGCAGTACTTC. Its protein product is CASSLDGYSYEQYF.

In DNA form, the CDR3 reads TGCGCCAGCAGAGGGGTCGGTGCCGGGGAGCTGTTTTTT. This codes for CASRGVGAGELFF. The chain combines TRBV5-1 with TRBJ2-2; D perhaps matches TRBD1 (5 bases). In germline, CDR1 is SGHRS, CDR2 YFSETQ. The CDR3 loop spans 13 amino acids. V gave up 5 bases and J gave up 6 bases, with 11 bases separating them. Full variable domain (remainder filled in from reference TRBV5-1 and TRBJ2-2): KAGVTQTPRYLIKTRGQQVTLSCSPISGHRSVSWYQQTPGQGLQFLFEYFSETQRNKGNFPGRFSGRQFSNSRSEMNVSTLELGDSALYLCASRGVGAGELFFGEGSRLTVL.

To note about this clone: This sample also contains other DNA sequences that code for the same CDR3. This chain links TRBV13 with TRBJ1-2, with D perhaps matching TRBD1 (6 bases). This CDR3 is built from 16 residues. Trimming removed 5 bases from V and 4 bases from J, with 20 bases in between. CDR1 is PRHDT and CDR2 is FYEKMQ in the germline V gene (reference sequence). CDR3 residues: CASSKGGQGSIYGYTF. For the CDR3, the DNA is TGTGCCAGCAGCAAGGGGGGTCAGGGGTCTATCTATGGCTACACCTTC. The variable domain in full, completed from reference TRBV13 and TRBJ1-2, reads AAGVIQSPRHLIKEKRETATLKCYPIPRHDTVYWYQQGPGQDPQFLISFYEKMQSDKGSIPDRFSAQQFSDYHSELNMSSLELGDSALYFCASSKGGQGSIYGYTFGSGTRLTVV.

The chain recombines TRBV19 with TRBJ2-1; TRBD2 agrees at 15 bases. V trimming: 3 bases; J trimming: 2 bases; junction bases outside the gene matches: 8. This CDR3 is 19 amino acids long. Germline V lookup: CDR1 LNHDA, CDR2 SQIVND (reference sequence). The CDR3 spells CASSIFGTSGGRTYNEQFF. The CDR3 bases are TGTGCCAGTAGTATTTTCGGGACTAGCGGGGGGCGAACCTACAATGAGCAGTTCTTC.

The rearrangement joins TRBV29-1 to TRBJ2-3; D is unclear. V was clipped by 7 bases and J by 10 bases, with 15 bases between them. The length of the CDR3 is 11 residues. Germline loops: CDR1 SQVTM, CDR2 ANQGSEA. CDR3 sequence reads: CSGYSILAQYF. CDR3 coding DNA: TGCAGCGGTTACTCCATCTTGGCGCAGTATTTT.

The chain combines TRBV7-9 with TRBJ1-5; D remains unclear. Trimming left V 1 base short and J 6 bases short, with 4 bases between. Germline CDR1 is SEHNR and CDR2 is FQNEAQ (reference sequence). The CDR3 totals 12 residues. CDR3 bases: TGTGCCAGCAGCTTAGAAGGTCAGCCCCAGCATTTT. Its translation: CASSLEGQPQHF.

The chain uses TRBV2 and TRBJ2-6, with D possibly matching TRBD1 (5 bases). V gave up 9 bases and J gave up 4 bases, with 13 bases separating them. The CDR3 is 14 amino acids. Germline lookup yields CDR1 SNHLY and CDR2 FYNNEI. This CDR3 reads CARKQESGANVLTF. CDR3 coding DNA: TGTGCCAGGAAACAGGAGTCAGGGGCCAACGTCCTGACTTTC.

The V gene is TRBV27, the J gene TRBJ2-1; D not resolved. V dropped 2 bases and J dropped 1 base, with 6 bases sitting between them. The CDR3 is made up of 14 amino acids. CDR1 and CDR2 (germline): MNHEY, SMNVEV (reference sequence). In nucleotides, the CDR3 is TGTGCCAGCAGTTTAAGCAAGTCCTACAATGAGCAGTTCTTC. Protein sequence: CASSLSKSYNEQFF.

The CDR3 sequence: CASSESGTNEQYF. DNA of the CDR3: TGTGCCAGCAGTGAGAGCGGCACCAACGAGCAGTACTTC. The gene calls are TRBV6-1 and TRBJ2-7, with D perhaps matching TRBD2 (5 bases). V lost 3 bases, J lost 5 bases, and 11 bases lay in between. The CDR3 length is 13 residues. Germline values: CDR1 MNHNS, CDR2 SASEGT.

This clone was observed once. The chain couples TRBV9 to TRBJ2-1, with D maybe TRBD2 (7 bases). Looked up from germline, CDR1 is SGDLS and CDR2 is YYNGEE. V was clipped by 0 bases and J by 8 bases, with 18 bases between them. This CDR3 comprises 16 residues. DNA for the CDR3: TGTGCCAGCAGCGTAGCGTCGGGGGGCCTAGACCATGAGCAGTTCTTC. This gives the protein CASSVASGGLDHEQFF. Combining the CDR3 with reference TRBV9 and TRBJ2-1 gives the whole variable domain DSGVTQTPKHLITATGQRVTLRCSPRSGDLSVYWYQQSLDQGLQFLIQYYNGEERAKGNILERFSAQQFPDLHSELNLSSLELGDSALYFCASSVASGGLDHEQFFGPGTRLTVL.

About this clone: The sample carries other DNA sequences with the same CDR3. The chain couples TRBV9 to TRBJ2-3, with TRBD2 matching over 7 bases. This CDR3 has 15 amino acids. The germline gives CDR1 SGDLS, CDR2 YYNGEE. The V gene end was trimmed by 3 bases and the J gene end by 0 bases; junction bases not matched to a gene: 4. CDR3 sequence reads: CASSGPGGSTDTQYF. The CDR3 nucleotides read TGTGCCAGCAGCGGACCGGGGGGTAGCACAGATACGCAGTATTTT.

The rearrangement links TRBV11-2 to TRBJ1-2; 9 bases map to TRBD1. This CDR3 has 18 residues. Per the germline V gene, CDR1 is SGHAT and CDR2 is FQNNGV. The V segment lost 5 bases and the J segment 2 bases; nucleotides outside the gene matches: 15. DNA of the CDR3: TGTGCCAGCAGCACCAGATCCCTGACAGGGGGTATAAACTATGGCTACACCTTC. It encodes CASSTRSLTGGINYGYTF.

V gene TRBV19 combines with J gene TRBJ2-2; 10 positions match TRBD2. The V and J ends lost 7 bases and 6 bases, in that order; junction bases with no gene match: 11. This CDR3 contains 16 residues. In germline, CDR1 is LNHDA, CDR2 SQIVND (reference sequence). The CDR3 coding sequence is TGTGCCAGTACCCGCAGCGGGGGGGCCTCGGCCGGGGAGCTGTTTTTT. As protein: CASTRSGGASAGELFF.

This chain connects TRBV7-9 to TRBJ1-2, with TRBD1 matching over 7 bases. Germline V CDR1 and CDR2: SEHNR, FQNEAQ (reference sequence). The CDR3 runs 13 residues. V lost 3 bases and J lost 4; bases outside the gene matches: 2. CDR3 coding DNA: TGTGCCAGCAGCTTGCCAGGGGGCTATGGCTACACCTTC. Amino acids: CASSLPGGYGYTF.

For the CDR3, the DNA is TGCGCCAGCAGTGAGTCTATTGCGGGCCAGCCCCAGCATTTT. Translating gives CASSESIAGQPQHF. The V gene is TRBV10-2, the J gene TRBJ1-5; D unclear. This CDR3 contains 14 residues. V gave up 0 bases and J gave up 7 bases, with 10 bases separating them. Germline CDR1 WSHSY, CDR2 SAAADI.

V and J are TRBV4-1 and TRBJ1-1; D might be TRBD1 (5 bases). Germline values: CDR1 MGHRA, CDR2 YSYEKL. The CDR3 runs to 13 residues. Trimming left V 1 base short and J 8 bases short, with 11 bases between. This CDR3 is CASSQVAGAEAFF. The CDR3 DNA sequence: TGCGCCAGCAGCCAAGTAGCCGGGGCGGAAGCTTTCTTT.

The chain employs TRBV30 and TRBJ2-3, with 7 positions matching TRBD1. CDR3 length equals 13 residues. Germline CDR1 GTSNPN, CDR2 SVGIG (reference sequence). Losses at the gene ends were 7 bases for V and 0 bases for J; bases not matched to a gene: 4. The CDR3 reads CASHRGSTDTQYF. CDR3 DNA: TGTGCCTCACACAGGGGTAGCACAGATACGCAGTATTTT. The full variable domain, completed using reference TRBV30 and TRBJ2-3, is SQTIHQWPATLVQPVGSPLSLECTVEGTSNPNLYWYRQAAGRGLQLLFYSVGIGQISSEVPQNLSASRPQDRQFILSSKKLLLSDSGFYLCASHRGSTDTQYFGPGTRLTVL.

The V and J genes are TRBV19 and TRBJ1-2; maybe TRBD1 (5 bases). The V and J ends lost 5 bases and 6 bases respectively, with 16 bases between them. The CDR3 length is 14 residues. Germline CDR1 is LNHDA and CDR2 is SQIVND (reference sequence). CDR3 region: CASSPGGAPDGYTF. DNA for the CDR3: TGTGCCAGTAGTCCAGGAGGGGCCCCTGATGGCTACACCTTC. The whole variable domain, remainder taken from reference TRBV19 and TRBJ1-2, is DGGITQSPKYLFRKEGQNVTLSCEQNLNHDAMYWYRQDPGQGLRLIYYSQIVNDFQKGDIAEGYSVSREKKESFPLTVTSAQKNPTAFYLCASSPGGAPDGYTFGSGTRLTVV.

As regards this clone: A junction boundary mismatches the germline segment, possibly from a read error. V usage is TRBV7-9 and J usage is TRBJ1-2; D unclear. The germline gives CDR1 SEHNR, CDR2 FQNEAQ (reference sequence). The CDR3 is 13 residues long. Here the CDR3 reads CASRPEGPYDYTF. The CDR3 coding sequence is TGTGCCAGCAGACCTGAGGGCCCCTATGACTACACCTTC. Looking up the rest from reference TRBV7-9 and TRBJ1-2 gives the full variable domain: DTGVSQNPRHKITKRGQNVTFRCDPISEHNRLYWYRQTLGQGPEFLTYFQNEAQLEKSRLLSDRFSAERPKGSFSTLEIQRTEQGDSAMYLCASRPEGPYDYTFGSGTRLTVV.

The V gene is TRBV27, the J gene TRBJ1-5; TRBD1 aligns across 7 bases. The CDR3 totals 15 residues. V trimming: 7 bases; J trimming: 14 bases; junction bases outside the gene matches: 20. Germline V gives CDR1 MNHEY, CDR2 SMNVEV (reference sequence). The CDR3 DNA sequence: TGTGCCAGCAAAAAAGGGGGAACCCTACAGGGGAGAGAGCATTTT. This sequence encodes CASKKGGTLQGREHF.

The CDR3 nucleotides are TGTGCCAGCAGCTCGACAGGGGATCCGGAGACCCAGTACTTC. Its translation is CASSSTGDPETQYF. This chain uses TRBV7-9 with TRBJ2-5; 8 nucleotides align to TRBD1. Germline V gene lookup returns CDR1 SEHNR and CDR2 FQNEAQ (reference sequence). The CDR3 sequence is 14 residues long. The junction had 6 bases not matched to a gene; V was cut back by 4 bases and J by 5 bases.

This chain links TRBV4-1 with TRBJ2-7; 11 nucleotides agree with TRBD1. The CDR3 totals 13 residues. Unmatched junction bases numbered 7, after V lost 8 bases and J lost 7 bases. Germline V gene data show CDR1 as MGHRA and CDR2 as YSYEKL. The CDR3 loop reads CASGGQGAREQYF. DNA of the CDR3: TGCGCCAGCGGCGGACAGGGGGCGAGGGAGCAGTACTTC.